This T cell receptor beta chain was captured in a study of cytomegalovirus exposure and HLA in healthy donors. PCR used 60 Vbeta primers and 13 Jbeta primers. Only in-frame clones appear in the TCRdb table, and some are missing; sequencing was by immunoSEQ multiplex PCR. The sample has 65,000 to 75,000 clones, 68% seen once. Points from the study as a whole: Overall, approximately 150 TCR beta chains were annotated as cytomegalovirus-associated.

Remarks on this clone: Its antigen is as yet unknown.

This CDR3 is 16 amino acids long. Germline lookup yields CDR1 SGDLS and CDR2 YYNGEE. With V trimmed by 0 bases and J by 7 bases, 10 bases remained unmatched. The chain employs TRBV9 and TRBJ2-7; 10 bases fit TRBD1. The sample consisted of PBMCs. The source is a woman under 40 in good health and CMV-seronegative. CDR3 protein: CASSVAWTGGPKEQYF. CDR3 in DNA: TGTGCCAGCAGCGTAGCTTGGACAGGGGGACCGAAGGAGCAGTACTTC.